A single sample gave rise to the 16 T cell receptor beta chains below, sequenced in a study of human T cells and chemical hapten exposure. Unfractionated whole blood was the source of the extracted total RNA. TCRdb re-derived calls from the 5' RACE reads in MiXCR, one entry per CDR3 protein. The sample holds 95,000 to 120,000 distinct CDR3 sequences; around a fifth are singletons and the top ten take around 3%. The receptors originated from a human donor in good health.

This clonotype was counted a few times. This sequence joins TRBV5-4 and TRBJ2-3; tentative D call: TRBD2 (5 bases). The V end was cut by 5 bases, the J end by 0 bases, with 19 bases between. This CDR3 is built from 17 residues. CDR1 is SGHNT, CDR2 YYREEE, per germline (reference sequence). The CDR3 DNA sequence: TGTGCCAGCAGACAATTTCCGAGCGGTTCTAGCACAGATACGCAGTATTTT. This encodes CASRQFPSGSSTDTQYF.

The table lists this clonotype with many counts. The gene calls are TRBV28 and TRBJ2-7; the D is unclear. CDR3 size: 15 residues. V was clipped by 7 bases and J by 2 bases, with 18 bases between them. Germline lookup yields CDR1 MDHEN and CDR2 SYDVKM. The CDR3 loop reads CASIHGPPSAYEQYF. The CDR3 DNA follows: TGTGCCAGCATCCATGGGCCCCCCTCGGCCTACGAGCAGTACTTC.

The chain uses TRBV4-1 and TRBJ1-3; D possibly corresponds to TRBD1 (6 bases). The CDR3 is made up of 14 amino acids. The germline V and J ends were trimmed by 1 base and 4 bases, with 8 bases remaining between them. Germline V gene sequence: CDR1 MGHRA, CDR2 YSYEKL. The CDR3 loop reads CASSQVQGGNTIYF. The CDR3 DNA sequence: TGCGCCAGCAGCCAAGTACAGGGAGGAAACACCATATATTTT.

This chain uses TRBV5-1 with TRBJ2-7; 7 bases match TRBD2. The CDR3 runs to 14 residues. Germline CDR1 reads SGHRS; CDR2 reads YFSETQ. Losses at the gene ends were 3 bases for V and 1 base for J; bases not matched to a gene: 4. The CDR3 loop reads CASSSRGESYEQYF. The CDR3 DNA reads TGCGCCAGCAGCTCCCGGGGGGAATCCTACGAGCAGTACTTC.

The chain links TRBV5-1 to TRBJ2-1; D gene uncertain. V was cut by 5 bases and J by 10 bases, with 16 bases left in between. Germline values: CDR1 SGHRS, CDR2 YFSETQ. The CDR3 is made up of 13 amino acids. The CDR3 DNA is TGCGCCAGCAGTTCCGACATTGCAAGCGAGCAGTTCTTC. Its translation: CASSSDIASEQFF.

This clonotype was detected many times. The V and J genes are TRBV9 and TRBJ2-7; 8 nucleotides match TRBD2. The CDR3 spans 15 residues. CDR1 is SGDLS and CDR2 is YYNGEE in the germline V gene. The junction had 20 bases not matched to a gene; V was cut back by 6 bases and J by 12 bases. The CDR3 here is CASTAEASSSGQVYF. The CDR3 DNA is TGTGCCAGCACCGCTGAGGCCTCCTCTAGCGGGCAGGTGTACTTC.

This clonotype turned up a few times. The V gene is TRBV7-9, the J gene TRBJ2-7; a possible D gene is TRBD2 (5 bases). CDR1 and CDR2 (germline): SEHNR, FQNEAQ (reference sequence). The V end was cut by 2 bases, the J end by 7 bases, with 15 bases between. This CDR3 comprises 14 residues. As DNA, the CDR3 is TGTGCCAGCAGCTTACCTGGGAACCCGGGGGAGCAGTACTTC. Its translation: CASSLPGNPGEQYF.

This chain links TRBV10-2 with TRBJ2-1; 7 bases align to TRBD2. With V trimmed by 7 bases and J by 4 bases, 4 bases remained unmatched. Germline V lookup: CDR1 WSHSY, CDR2 SAAADI. CDR3 length: 13 residues. The CDR3 reads CASKGGSYNEQFF. The CDR3 DNA follows: TGCGCCAGCAAAGGCGGGAGTTACAATGAGCAGTTCTTC.

V is TRBV5-8 and J is TRBJ2-3; 8 nucleotides agree with TRBD1. The V segment lost 4 bases and the J segment 8 bases; nucleotides outside the gene matches: 15. The CDR3 has 16 amino acids. CDR1 SGHTS and CDR2 YDEGEE come from the germline V gene. CDR3 in amino acids: CASSLWTGPGPGTQYF. Here the CDR3 DNA reads TGTGCCAGCAGCCTCTGGACAGGGCCTGGTCCGGGTACGCAGTATTTT.

This clonotype appeared a few times. J is TRBJ2-7 and V is TRBV9; TRBD1 agrees at 7 bases. V was clipped by 4 bases and J by 6 bases; unmatched bases: 19. Germline-derived CDR1 and CDR2 are SGDLS and YYNGEE. The CDR3 spans 17 residues. This CDR3 is CASSPTLSDRVGGEQYF. In DNA form, the CDR3 reads TGTGCCAGCAGCCCCACCCTATCCGACAGGGTAGGGGGCGAGCAGTACTTC. The whole variable domain, remainder taken from reference TRBV9 and TRBJ2-7, is DSGVTQTPKHLITATGQRVTLRCSPRSGDLSVYWYQQSLDQGLQFLIQYYNGEERAKGNILERFSAQQFPDLHSELNLSSLELGDSALYFCASSPTLSDRVGGEQYFGPGTRLTVT.

The J gene is TRBJ2-7, the V gene TRBV28, with 7 bases matching TRBD2. The CDR3 covers 14 residues. J was trimmed by 6 bases and V by 3 bases; bases with no gene match: 8. Germline V gene sequence: CDR1 MDHEN, CDR2 SYDVKM. CDR3 nucleotide sequence: TGTGCCAGCAGTTTTCGGACTAGTTTTCCCGAGCAGTACTTC. Translation: CASSFRTSFPEQYF.

This sequence joins TRBV11-2 and TRBJ2-6; D gene ambiguous. The CDR3 is made up of 16 amino acids. The germline V gene has CDR1 SGHAT and CDR2 FQNNGV. The germline V and J ends were trimmed by 4 bases and 0 bases, with 10 bases remaining between them. The CDR3 coding sequence is TGTGCCAGCAGCTCCACAGCGAGCTCTGGGGCCAACGTCCTGACTTTC. Encoded protein: CASSSTASSGANVLTF. Variable domain in full (rest from reference TRBV11-2 and TRBJ2-6): EAGVAQSPRYKIIEKRQSVAFWCNPISGHATLYWYQQILGQGPKLLIQFQNNGVVDDSQLPKDRFSAERLKGVDSTLKIQPAKLEDSAVYLCASSSTASSGANVLTFGAGSRLTVL.

The sample holds a few counts of this clonotype. This CDR3 is CASSQARDIANEKLFF. The CDR3 nucleotides are TGTGCCAGCAGCCAAGCCCGGGACATAGCTAATGAAAAACTGTTTTTT. The chain combines TRBV7-4 with TRBJ1-4; perhaps TRBD1 as D (6 bases). V lost 5 bases to trimming and J lost 3 bases, with 16 bases between them. Germline values: CDR1 SGHVT, CDR2 SQSDAQ. The CDR3 is 16 amino acids.

This clonotype turned up a few times. The J gene is TRBJ2-2, the V gene TRBV14; maybe TRBD2 (6 bases). V lost 3 bases, J lost 3 bases, and 20 bases lay in between. The CDR3 sequence is 18 residues long. CDR1 is SGHDN, CDR2 FVKESK, per germline. The CDR3, as DNA: TGTGCCAGCAGCCAGGCTCGAGGAGGGATTTTGGACACCGGGGAGCTGTTTTTT. Its translation: CASSQARGGILDTGELFF.

The sample holds a few counts of this clonotype. The V call is TRBV6-5, the J call TRBJ2-1; the match to TRBD2 covers 13 bases. The CDR3 extends over 17 amino acids. In germline, CDR1 is MNHEY, CDR2 SVGAGI. V shed 7 bases, J shed 6 bases, and the junction held 12 bases outside the gene matches. CDR3 nucleotide sequence: TGTGCCAGCACCAAATCCGGGACTAGCGGGATTGGCAATGAGCAGTTCTTC. Residues: CASTKSGTSGIGNEQFF.

This chain connects TRBV29-1 to TRBJ2-3, with TRBD2 matching 10 bases. CDR1 and CDR2 from the germline V gene are SQVTM and ANQGSEA. The V segment lost 6 bases and the J segment 1 base; nucleotides outside the gene matches: 4. The CDR3 is made up of 14 amino acids. The CDR3 protein is CSVAGTSGTDTQYF. As DNA, the CDR3 is TGCAGCGTCGCCGGGACTAGCGGCACAGATACGCAGTATTTT.